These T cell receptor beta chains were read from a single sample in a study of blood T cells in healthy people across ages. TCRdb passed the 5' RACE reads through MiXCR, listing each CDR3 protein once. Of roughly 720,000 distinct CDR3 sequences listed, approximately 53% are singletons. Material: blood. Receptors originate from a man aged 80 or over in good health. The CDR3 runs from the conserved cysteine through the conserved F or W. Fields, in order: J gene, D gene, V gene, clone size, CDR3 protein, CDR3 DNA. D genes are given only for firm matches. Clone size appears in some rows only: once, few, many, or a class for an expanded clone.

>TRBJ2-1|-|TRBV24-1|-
CATTEDGPGEQFF
TGTGCCACCACCGAGGACGGTCCCGGTGAGCAGTTCTTC
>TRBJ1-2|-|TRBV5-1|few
CASSLGTFPPGYTF
TGCGCCAGCAGCTTGGGGACGTTCCCCCCCGGCTACACCTTC
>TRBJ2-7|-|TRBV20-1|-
CSGTGDTYEQYF
TGCAGTGGGACCGGGGACACCTACGAGCAGTACTTC
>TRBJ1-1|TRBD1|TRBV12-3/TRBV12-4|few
CASSPLVQGENTEAFF
TGTGCCAGCAGTCCTCTTGTACAGGGGGAGAACACTGAAGCTTTCTTT
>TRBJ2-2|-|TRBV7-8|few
CASSHNTGELFF
TGTGCCAGCAGCCACAACACCGGGGAGCTGTTTTTT
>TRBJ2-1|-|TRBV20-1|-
CSAREDKHNEQFF
TGCAGTGCTCGAGAGGACAAGCACAATGAGCAGTTCTTC
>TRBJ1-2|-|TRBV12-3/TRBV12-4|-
CASGRYYGYTF
TGTGCCAGCGGTAGATACTATGGCTACACCTTC
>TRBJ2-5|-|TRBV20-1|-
CSAGLLRETQYF
TGCAGTGCTGGCCTACTCAGGGAGACCCAGTACTTC
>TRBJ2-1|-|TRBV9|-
CASSVLDYNEQFF
TGTGCCAGCAGCGTCCTAGACTACAATGAGCAGTTCTTC
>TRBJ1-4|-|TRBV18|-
CASSPRSTGANEKLFF
TGTGCCAGCTCACCACGGTCAACGGGGGCGAATGAAAAGCTGTTTTTT
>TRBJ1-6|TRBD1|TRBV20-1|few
CSAWDRALYNSPLHF
TGCAGTGCTTGGGACAGGGCGCTATATAATTCACCCCTCCACTTT
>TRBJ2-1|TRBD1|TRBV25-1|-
CASGQGLNEQFF
TGTGCCAGCGGACAGGGTTTGAATGAGCAGTTCTTC
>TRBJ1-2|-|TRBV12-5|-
CASGLGKGVGYTF
TGTGCTAGTGGTTTGGGCAAGGGGGTTGGCTACACCTTC
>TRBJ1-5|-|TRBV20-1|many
CSANPDANQPQHF
TGCAGTGCTAACCCGGACGCCAATCAGCCCCAGCATTTT
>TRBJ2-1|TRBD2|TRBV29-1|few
CSVVGTSGRSYNEQFF
TGCAGCGTGGTGGGGACTAGCGGGAGGTCCTACAATGAGCAGTTCTTC